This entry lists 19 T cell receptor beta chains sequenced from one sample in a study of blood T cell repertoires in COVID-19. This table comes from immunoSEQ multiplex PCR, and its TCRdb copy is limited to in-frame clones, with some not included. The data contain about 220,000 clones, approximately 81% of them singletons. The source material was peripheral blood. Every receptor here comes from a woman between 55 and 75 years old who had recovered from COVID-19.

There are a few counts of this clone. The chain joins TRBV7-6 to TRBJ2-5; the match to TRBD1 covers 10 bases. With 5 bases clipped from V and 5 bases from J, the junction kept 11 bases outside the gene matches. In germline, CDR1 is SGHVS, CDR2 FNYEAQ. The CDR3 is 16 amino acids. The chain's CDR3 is CASSIRTGGLAETQYF. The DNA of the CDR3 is TGTGCCAGCAGCATCCGGACAGGGGGACTTGCGGAGACCCAGTACTTC.

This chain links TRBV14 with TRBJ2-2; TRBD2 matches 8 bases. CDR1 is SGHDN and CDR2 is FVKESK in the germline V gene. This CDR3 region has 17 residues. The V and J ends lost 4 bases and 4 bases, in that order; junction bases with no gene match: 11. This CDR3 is CASSRETSAYFTGELFF. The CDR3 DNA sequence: TGTGCCAGCAGCCGAGAGACTAGCGCCTACTTCACCGGGGAGCTGTTTTTT. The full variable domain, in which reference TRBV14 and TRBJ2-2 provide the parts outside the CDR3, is EAGVTQFPSHSVIEKGQTVTLRCDPISGHDNLYWYRRVMGKEIKFLLHFVKESKQDESGMPNNRFLAERTGGTYSTLKVQPAELEDSGVYFCASSRETSAYFTGELFFGEGSRLTVL.

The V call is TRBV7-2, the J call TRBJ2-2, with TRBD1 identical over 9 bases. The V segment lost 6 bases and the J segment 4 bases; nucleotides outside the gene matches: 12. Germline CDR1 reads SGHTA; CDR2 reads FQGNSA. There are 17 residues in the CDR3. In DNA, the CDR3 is TGTGCCAGCAGATTACGACGTTCGGGACAGGGCACCGGGGAGCTGTTTTTT. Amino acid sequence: CASRLRRSGQGTGELFF.

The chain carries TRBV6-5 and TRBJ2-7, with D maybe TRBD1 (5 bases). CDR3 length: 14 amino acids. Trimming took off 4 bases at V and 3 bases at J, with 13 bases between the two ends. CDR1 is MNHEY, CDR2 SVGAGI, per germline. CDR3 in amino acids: CASSSAGPFYEQYF. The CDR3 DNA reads TGTGCCAGCAGTTCGGCAGGGCCTTTCTACGAGCAGTACTTC.

The CDR3 is CASSSGTSGGGGQFF. In nucleotides, the CDR3 is TGTGCCAGCAGCTCCGGGACTAGCGGGGGGGGAGGGCAGTTCTTC. This chain links TRBV5-4 with TRBJ2-1, with 16 nucleotides matching TRBD2. The CDR3 has 15 residues. The germline V gene encodes CDR1 SGHNT and CDR2 YYREEE (reference sequence). V lost 3 bases to trimming and J lost 12 bases; unmatched junction nucleotides: 6.

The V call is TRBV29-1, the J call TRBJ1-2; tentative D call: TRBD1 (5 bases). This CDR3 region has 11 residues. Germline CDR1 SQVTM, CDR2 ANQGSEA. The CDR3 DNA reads TGCACCCCAGGGTTCCGAGAGCGCTACACCTTC. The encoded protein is CTPGFRERYTF.

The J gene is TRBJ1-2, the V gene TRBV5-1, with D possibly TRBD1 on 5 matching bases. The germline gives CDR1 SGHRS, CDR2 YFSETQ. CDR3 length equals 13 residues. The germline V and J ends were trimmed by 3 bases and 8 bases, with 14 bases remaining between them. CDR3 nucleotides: TGCGCCAGCAGCTCGGGAGTGGGGCAGGGCTACACCTTC. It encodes CASSSGVGQGYTF.

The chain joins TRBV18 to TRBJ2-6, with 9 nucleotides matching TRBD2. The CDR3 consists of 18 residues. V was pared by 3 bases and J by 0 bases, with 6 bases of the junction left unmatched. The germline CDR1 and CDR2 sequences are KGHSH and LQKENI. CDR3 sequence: CASSPLVAGDSGANVLTF. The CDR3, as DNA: TGTGCCAGCTCACCCCTTGTAGCGGGGGACTCTGGGGCCAACGTCCTGACTTTC.

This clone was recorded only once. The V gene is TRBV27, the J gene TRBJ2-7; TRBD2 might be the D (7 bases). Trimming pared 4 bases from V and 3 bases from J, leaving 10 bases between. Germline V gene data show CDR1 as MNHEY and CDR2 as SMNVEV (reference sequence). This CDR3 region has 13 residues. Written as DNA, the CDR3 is TGTGCCAGCAGTTACAGGGAGGGCTACGAGCAGTACTTC. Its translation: CASSYREGYEQYF.

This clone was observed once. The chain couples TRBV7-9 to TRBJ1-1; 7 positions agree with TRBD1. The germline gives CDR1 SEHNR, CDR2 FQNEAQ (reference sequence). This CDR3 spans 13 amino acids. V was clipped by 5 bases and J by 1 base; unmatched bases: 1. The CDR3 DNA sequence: TGTGCCAGCAGCAGGACAGGGAACACTGAAGCTTTCTTT. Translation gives CASSRTGNTEAFF.

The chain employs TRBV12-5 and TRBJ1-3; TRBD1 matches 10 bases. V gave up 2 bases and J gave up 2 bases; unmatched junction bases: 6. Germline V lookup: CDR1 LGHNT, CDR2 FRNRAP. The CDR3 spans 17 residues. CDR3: CASGLRGTGETGNTIYF. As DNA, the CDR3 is TGTGCTAGTGGTTTGAGGGGGACAGGGGAAACTGGAAACACCATATATTTT.

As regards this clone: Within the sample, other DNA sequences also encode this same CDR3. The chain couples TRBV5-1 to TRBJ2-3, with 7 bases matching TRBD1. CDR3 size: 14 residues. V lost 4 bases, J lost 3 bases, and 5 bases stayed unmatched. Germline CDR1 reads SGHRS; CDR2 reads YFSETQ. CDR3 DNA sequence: TGCGCCAGCAGCCTGGGGACAGCAACAGATACGCAGTATTTT. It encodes CASSLGTATDTQYF.

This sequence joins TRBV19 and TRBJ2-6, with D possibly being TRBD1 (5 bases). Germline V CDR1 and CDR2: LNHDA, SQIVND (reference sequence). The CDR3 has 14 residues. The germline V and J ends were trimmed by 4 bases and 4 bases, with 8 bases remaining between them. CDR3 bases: TGTGCCAGTAGTACTCGACAGGGGGCCAACGTCCTGACTTTC. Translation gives CASSTRQGANVLTF.

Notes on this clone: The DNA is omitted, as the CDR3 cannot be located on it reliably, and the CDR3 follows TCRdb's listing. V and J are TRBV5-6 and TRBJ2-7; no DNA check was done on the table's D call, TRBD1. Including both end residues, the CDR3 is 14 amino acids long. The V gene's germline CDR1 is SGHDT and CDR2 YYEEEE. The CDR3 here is CASSFGNGQYEQYF.

CDR3 in amino acids: CASSLQGYGYTF. The DNA for the CDR3 is TGTGCCAGCAGTTTACAGGGCTATGGCTACACCTTC. The chain is built from TRBV12-3 or TRBV12-4 and TRBJ1-2; maybe TRBD1 (5 bases). V was pared by 2 bases and J by 4 bases, with 5 bases between. The CDR3 contains 12 residues.

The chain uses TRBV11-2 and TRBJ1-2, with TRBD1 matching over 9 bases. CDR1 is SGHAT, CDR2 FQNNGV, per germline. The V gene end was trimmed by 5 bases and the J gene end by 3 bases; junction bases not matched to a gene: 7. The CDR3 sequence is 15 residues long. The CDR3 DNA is TGTGCCAGCAGCCGGGACAGGGTATCTCACTATGGCTACACCTTC. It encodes CASSRDRVSHYGYTF.

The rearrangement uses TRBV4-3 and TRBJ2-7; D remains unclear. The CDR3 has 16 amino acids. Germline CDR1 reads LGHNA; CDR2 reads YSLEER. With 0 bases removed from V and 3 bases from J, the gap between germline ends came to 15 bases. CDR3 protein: CASSQDPLERDYEQYF. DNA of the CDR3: TGCGCCAGCAGCCAAGATCCTTTAGAGCGAGACTACGAGCAGTACTTC.

CDR3: CASSPAHYSNQPQHF. DNA of the CDR3: TGTGCCAGCTCACCCGCACATTATAGCAATCAGCCCCAGCATTTT. V usage is TRBV18 and J usage is TRBJ1-5; D unresolved. Trimming left V 3 bases short and J 0 bases short, with 9 bases between. The V gene's germline CDR1 is KGHSH and CDR2 LQKENI. This CDR3 has 15 residues.

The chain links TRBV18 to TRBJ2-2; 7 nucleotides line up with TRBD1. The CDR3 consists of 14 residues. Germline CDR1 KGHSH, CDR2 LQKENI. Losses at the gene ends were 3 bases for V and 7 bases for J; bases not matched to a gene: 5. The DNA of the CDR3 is TGTGCCAGCTCACCCGACAGGGATCGCGGGGAGCTGTTTTTT. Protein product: CASSPDRDRGELFF.